Below are 29 T cell receptor beta chains sequenced from a single sample in a study of blood T cell repertoires in COVID-19. The data were produced by immunoSEQ multiplex PCR, yet TCRdb's version contains in-frame clones alone and is incomplete. The repertoire includes roughly 110,000 clones, less than 85% of them detected once, and 13% to 15% sits in the top ten. Sequences were obtained from peripheral blood. Receptors originate from an older woman with acute or convalescent COVID-19.

This chain's CDR3 is CASSLGEPYEQYF. CDR3 bases: TGTGCCAGCAGCTTGGGAGAGCCCTACGAGCAGTACTTC. This chain uses TRBV5-4 with TRBJ2-7; D gene ambiguous. Trimming left V 0 bases short and J 2 bases short, with 6 bases between. The CDR3 sequence is 13 residues long. Germline V lookup: CDR1 SGHNT, CDR2 YYREEE (reference sequence).

CDR3 sequence: CASSRRAEFVNTEAFF. The DNA for the CDR3 is TGTGCCAGCAGCCGACGAGCGGAGTTCGTGAACACTGAAGCTTTCTTT. The rearrangement joins TRBV5-5 to TRBJ1-1; no clear D gene. The CDR3 sequence is 16 residues long. Trimming pared 4 bases from V and 0 bases from J, leaving 16 bases between. Germline values: CDR1 SGHKS, CDR2 YYEKEE (reference sequence). The variable domain in full, with the rest retrieved from reference TRBV5-5 and TRBJ1-1, is DAGVTQSPTHLIKTRGQQVTLRCSPISGHKSVSWYQQVLGQGPQFIFQYYEKEERGRGNFPDRFSARQFPNYSSELNVNALLLGDSALYLCASSRRAEFVNTEAFFGQGTRLTVV.

This clone was picked up a small number of times. The CDR3 DNA sequence: TGTGCCACCGCAGGGGGGACAGGGAATGAGCAGTTCTTC. It is translated as CATAGGTGNEQFF. V is TRBV2 and J is TRBJ2-1; 9 positions match TRBD1. The CDR3 length is 13 residues. The V gene's germline CDR1 is SNHLY and CDR2 FYNNEI. The V and J ends lost 10 bases and 7 bases, in that order; junction bases with no gene match: 8.

The chain couples TRBV7-6 to TRBJ2-7, with 11 bases aligning to TRBD1. V dropped 5 bases and J dropped 5; count of bases not matched to a gene: 8. Per the germline V gene, CDR1 is SGHVS and CDR2 is FNYEAQ. This CDR3 contains 15 residues. The CDR3 loop reads CASSMPGQGGNEQYF. The CDR3 DNA sequence: TGTGCCAGCAGCATGCCGGGACAGGGGGGAAACGAGCAGTACTTC.

The chain employs TRBV7-2 and TRBJ2-3, with TRBD2 matching 7 bases. V lost 0 bases, J lost 0 bases, and 0 bases stayed unmatched. The CDR3 consists of 15 residues. Germline CDR1 is SGHTA and CDR2 is FQGNSA. The CDR3 DNA follows: TGTGCCAGCAGCTTAGCGGGGGGGAGCACAGATACGCAGTATTTT. Its protein product is CASSLAGGSTDTQYF.

The sample holds a few counts of this clone. This chain connects TRBV7-9 to TRBJ2-7, with unresolved D. This CDR3 is 11 amino acids long. Germline loops: CDR1 SEHNR, CDR2 FQNEAQ (reference sequence). Between the trimmed V and J ends, which lost 4 bases and 2 bases, there was a span of 3 bases. CDR3 in amino acids: CASSYTYEQYF. CDR3 nucleotide sequence: TGTGCCAGCAGCTATACCTACGAGCAGTACTTC.

This clone came up a few times. This chain connects TRBV28 to TRBJ2-7; a weak D match, TRBD2 (6 bases). This CDR3 has 14 residues. The V gene lost 4 bases and the J gene lost 6 bases, with 16 bases spanning the gap. Germline V gene data show CDR1 as MDHEN and CDR2 as SYDVKM. CDR3 region: CASSSPGSGVEQYF. The CDR3 nucleotides are TGTGCCAGCAGTTCCCCGGGGTCGGGGGTCGAGCAGTACTTC.

J is TRBJ1-5 and V is TRBV7-2; maybe TRBD1 (6 bases). This CDR3 has 14 amino acids. V lost 2 bases to trimming and J lost 7 bases, with 12 bases between them. Germline V gene data show CDR1 as SGHTA and CDR2 as FQGNSA. The chain's CDR3 is CASSLSGGGQPQHF. The CDR3 nucleotides read TGTGCCAGCAGCTTATCTGGGGGCGGACAGCCCCAGCATTTT.

This clone came up a few times. This sequence joins TRBV19 and TRBJ1-2; D unresolved. Trimming took 3 bases from V and 0 from J, leaving 14 bases between them. In germline, CDR1 is LNHDA, CDR2 SQIVND (reference sequence). The CDR3 runs 16 residues. CDR3 region: CASSIIGTESNYGYTF. The CDR3 DNA sequence: TGTGCCAGTAGTATTATTGGTACAGAGTCTAACTATGGCTACACCTTC.

This chain joins TRBV14 and TRBJ1-2; D uncertain. The CDR3 extends over 15 amino acids. The ends were cut back, 3 bases at V and 3 bases at J, with 14 bases in the middle. From germline, CDR1 is SGHDN and CDR2 FVKESK. CDR3 residues: CASSQSSQTYYGYTF. The CDR3 DNA reads TGTGCCAGCAGCCAGTCGAGCCAGACTTACTATGGCTACACCTTC.

The genes are TRBV4-1 and TRBJ1-5; 9 positions match TRBD1. The CDR3 is 19 residues long. V dropped 0 bases and J dropped 6; count of bases not matched to a gene: 15. Germline assignment: CDR1 MGHRA and CDR2 YSYEKL. The CDR3 loop reads CASSQDYRGTGSLGQPQHF. CDR3 coding DNA: TGCGCCAGCAGCCAAGACTACCGAGGGACAGGGAGCCTAGGTCAGCCCCAGCATTTT.

The gene calls are TRBV6-6 and TRBJ1-1; D uncertain. Trimming took off 2 bases at V and 4 bases at J, with 8 bases between the two ends. The length of the CDR3 is 13 residues. Germline lookup yields CDR1 MNHNY and CDR2 SVGAGI (reference sequence). The CDR3 loop reads CASSYVEGTEAFF. In DNA, the CDR3 is TGTGCCAGCAGTTACGTGGAGGGCACTGAAGCTTTCTTT.

The V call is TRBV7-2, the J call TRBJ2-1; TRBD2 might be the D (6 bases). This CDR3 has 16 residues. Trimming removed 1 base from V and 6 bases from J, with 16 bases in between. Germline assignment: CDR1 SGHTA and CDR2 FQGNSA. The CDR3 DNA follows: TGTGCCAGCAGCTTAGTGTGGGGGGAAGGGAGCAATGAGCAGTTCTTC. It specifies CASSLVWGEGSNEQFF.

This chain connects TRBV7-8 to TRBJ1-5; D unresolved. Per the germline V gene, CDR1 is SGHVS and CDR2 is FQNEAQ. The CDR3 totals 14 residues. V lost 5 bases, J lost 7 bases, and 15 bases lay in between. The CDR3, as DNA: TGTGCCAGCAGCACCCCTTCGGGAGCGCAGCCCCAGCATTTT. This gives the protein CASSTPSGAQPQHF.

The genes are TRBV3-1 (or the pseudogene TRBV3-2) and TRBJ2-1; 8 bases map to TRBD1. The CDR3 consists of 16 residues. Losses at the gene ends were 3 bases for V and 7 bases for J; bases not matched to a gene: 11. Germline CDR1 and CDR2: LGHDT and YNNKEL (reference sequence). The CDR3 DNA sequence: TGTGCCAGCAGCCAGAACGGCAGGGGGCGAGGAAATGAGCAGTTCTTC. Protein sequence: CASSQNGRGRGNEQFF.

This rearrangement joins TRBV18 to TRBJ2-1, with TRBD1 identical over 7 bases. Germline CDR1 reads KGHSH; CDR2 reads LQKENI. The CDR3 loop spans 15 amino acids. V was pared by 2 bases and J by 4 bases, with 5 bases of the junction left unmatched. CDR3 sequence (DNA): TGTGCCAGCTCACCATCAGGGACAGTTTACAATGAGCAGTTCTTC. This translates into CASSPSGTVYNEQFF.

This clone was detected only a few times. The CDR3 sequence is CASSPRFLTGDGNQPQHF. As DNA, the CDR3 is TGTGCCAGCAGTCCTAGGTTCCTTACAGGGGATGGCAATCAGCCCCAGCATTTT. V usage is TRBV27 and J usage is TRBJ1-5, with TRBD1 matching 7 bases. Germline assignment: CDR1 MNHEY and CDR2 SMNVEV (reference sequence). Unmatched junction bases numbered 15, after V lost 5 bases and J lost 2 bases. The CDR3 is 18 residues long.

This clone was observed a few times. The chain has TRBV18 and TRBJ1-1, with no clear D. The CDR3 is 14 amino acids. Germline CDR1 reads KGHSH; CDR2 reads LQKENI. The V gene lost 4 bases and the J gene lost 6 bases, with 15 bases spanning the gap. CDR3 loop: CASSLTRGGSEAFF. CDR3 nucleotide sequence: TGTGCCAGCTCACTTACCCGGGGAGGTTCTGAAGCTTTCTTT.

V gene TRBV6-5 combines with J gene TRBJ2-1; maybe TRBD2 (6 bases). Germline lookup yields CDR1 MNHEY and CDR2 SVGAGI. Deletions cut 6 bases from V and 6 bases from J, with 15 bases between. This CDR3 has 14 amino acids. CDR3: CASSGSRDSNEQFF. The CDR3 coding sequence is TGTGCCAGCAGCGGATCCCGGGACTCCAATGAGCAGTTCTTC.

J is TRBJ1-3 and V is TRBV5-6; 8 positions agree with TRBD1. V gave up 2 bases and J gave up 7 bases; unmatched junction bases: 8. The germline V gene has CDR1 SGHDT and CDR2 YYEEEE. This CDR3 contains 15 residues. CDR3 bases: TGTGCCAGCAGCTTTAGGACAGGGTGGCGGAACACCATATATTTT. This sequence encodes CASSFRTGWRNTIYF.

The CDR3 DNA follows: TGCGCCAGCAGCCCTCATGGGGGGTCGGGCTACACCTTC. Translating it yields CASSPHGGSGYTF. This chain links TRBV5-1 with TRBJ1-2; the D gene is possibly TRBD1 (5 bases). V was shortened by 4 bases and J by 8 bases, with 15 bases between the two germline ends. The CDR3 contains 13 residues. CDR1 SGHRS and CDR2 YFSETQ come from the germline V gene.

This clone came up once. This chain connects TRBV29-1 to TRBJ2-1, with D unresolved. Germline V lookup: CDR1 SQVTM, CDR2 ANQGSEA. V was pared by 0 bases and J by 0 bases, with 24 bases between. The CDR3 sequence is 20 residues long. CDR3 protein: CSVEDYRSALLMSSYNEQFF. In nucleotides, the CDR3 is TGCAGCGTTGAAGATTACCGGTCCGCCCTCCTAATGAGCTCCTACAATGAGCAGTTCTTC.

This clone has only one observation. The junction departs from the called germline gene at one end, perhaps through a read error. The chain is built from TRBV7-8 and TRBJ2-1, with 9 bases lining up with TRBD2. Germline V CDR1 and CDR2: SGHVS, FQNEAQ. This CDR3 is built from 12 residues. The CDR3 region has the DNA TGTGCCAGCAGCCTACAGGGACTAGCTGGGGTCTTC. Translating gives CASSLQGLAGVF. Using reference TRBV7-8 and TRBJ2-1 for the parts outside the CDR3, the full variable domain is GAGVSQSPRYKVAKRGQDVALRCDPISGHVSLFWYQQALGQGPEFLTYFQNEAQLDKSGLPSDRFFAERPEGSVSTLKIQRTQQEDSAVYLCASSLQGLAGVFGPGTRLTVL.

V usage is TRBV12-5 and J usage is TRBJ2-5; 11 nucleotides agree with TRBD2. The CDR3 has 16 residues. The V segment lost 4 bases and the J segment 3 bases; nucleotides outside the gene matches: 7. Germline lookup yields CDR1 LGHNT and CDR2 FRNRAP. CDR3 in amino acids: CASGSPILAGEETQYF. The CDR3 coding sequence is TGTGCTAGTGGTTCCCCTATACTAGCGGGAGAAGAGACCCAGTACTTC.

The chain links TRBV6-5 to TRBJ1-6; 11 nucleotides agree with TRBD1. The CDR3 has 14 amino acids. CDR1 is MNHEY, CDR2 SVGAGI, per germline. V was clipped by 6 bases and J by 12 bases; unmatched bases: 7. The CDR3 sequence: CASSRTGGRGPLHF. CDR3 in DNA: TGTGCCAGCAGCAGGACAGGGGGCCGAGGACCCCTCCACTTT.

The chain joins TRBV28 to TRBJ2-2; weak D call: TRBD1 (5 bases). Trimming stripped 2 bases from V and 5 bases from J, with 6 bases between. The CDR3 spans 13 residues. Germline values: CDR1 MDHEN, CDR2 SYDVKM. The CDR3 DNA reads TGTGCCAGCAGTTTACAGGGAACCGGGGAGCTGTTTTTT. This gives the protein CASSLQGTGELFF.

The chain joins TRBV29-1 to TRBJ1-2; D unresolved. Deletions cut 1 base from V and 8 bases from J, with 2 bases between. CDR1 SQVTM and CDR2 ANQGSEA come from the germline V gene. The CDR3 sequence is 9 residues long. The CDR3 coding sequence is TGCAGCGTTGAAGCGGGCTACACCTTC. It is translated as CSVEAGYTF.

This chain links TRBV4-1 with TRBJ2-7, with a possible D match to TRBD1 (6 bases). With 1 base removed from V and 5 bases from J, the gap between germline ends came to 15 bases. Germline values: CDR1 MGHRA, CDR2 YSYEKL. This CDR3 spans 15 amino acids. The CDR3: CASSQGWTDNNEQYF. CDR3 in DNA: TGCGCCAGCAGCCAAGGGTGGACAGATAATAACGAGCAGTACTTC.

This chain uses TRBV5-1 with TRBJ1-2; D unclear. The CDR3 covers 13 residues. Germline CDR1 reads SGHRS; CDR2 reads YFSETQ. Trimming pared 5 bases from V and 5 bases from J, leaving 13 bases between. The CDR3 DNA sequence: TGCGCCAGCAGGTGGCCCGGGTTATATGGCTACACCTTC. Protein product: CASRWPGLYGYTF.